This record concerns one T cell receptor beta chain sequence. This clone's antigen is unknown. The CDR3 is cut off 3 residues early in the read; its end comes from the germline J gene. The entry originates in a study of Tregs in tolerant kidney transplant recipients (dated by TCRdb to between 2018 and 2021). Regarding the study in general: The transplants used related donors along with nonmyeloablative bone marrow transplantation, and in the human trials mixed chimerism was transient. The study applied TCRbeta sequencing to find donor-specific regulatory T cells before combined kidney and bone marrow transplantation and then followed those same cells after transplant. Results the study describes overall, beyond this receptor: In tolerant patients, the expansion of donor-specific Tregs was greater than global Treg expansion, suggesting that the expansion was antigen-driven rather than nonspecific. Because the study included only a small number of patients, the results must be confirmed in larger populations and under other immunosuppression protocols. For some patients, the PCR primers changed as time went on, which meant samples from those patients could not be compared with one another at the nucleotide level. Biological reproducibility was not directly assessed, although technical replication error appeared to be minimal. The most biologically relevant and donor-specific TCRbeta repertoire appeared to be identified by expanding Tregs with activated donor B cells.

What this sample's time point label stands for: blood sample drawn before combined kidney and bone marrow transplant. Thawed PBMCs were FACS-sorted into unstimulated Tregs (CD4+CD25+CD127-), CD4+ non-Tregs (CD4+CD25-), CD4 cells and CD8 cells. A few combined kidney and bone marrow transplant recipients from the ITN036ST trial were included as patients, and samples were available only from these trial subjects. Healthy control blood was processed by Ficoll density gradient to PBMCs and cryopreserved; patient PBMCs were collected before and after transplant. For TCRbeta CDR3 sequencing, genomic DNA from the sorted cells was extracted using the QIAGEN DNeasy Blood and Tissue Kit. High-throughput TCRbeta CDR3 sequencing was carried out commercially through immunoSEQ, with PCR amplification with bias correction and internal controls included. Concerning the study's data processing: A unique productive TCRbeta sequence was defined by the CDR3 nucleotide sequence when primers matched, and otherwise by the CDR3 amino acid sequence together with the Vbeta and Jbeta genes. As a correction for sorting error, sequences shared between sorted populations at a frequency ratio of 2:1 or less were discarded, and the remaining shared sequences were assigned to the higher population. Donor-reactive sequences were defined as at least 5-fold expanded in CFSE-low cells versus unstimulated cells, with frequency of at least 0.01% in CFSE-low cells. Jensen-Shannon divergence calculated on the top 100 TCRbeta sequences ranked by frequency was used to measure repertoire divergence. When a sample had multiple sequencing runs, each run was corrected for sorting error separately and the runs were then pooled. What TCRdb holds here is the immuneACCESS table cut down to in-frame rearrangements. Part of the clones is not present; checked against another copy, under half of the missing clones reflect an unresolved V gene, and the others are unexplained. V and J calls and clone size are as listed in that table; D and trimming were resolved from the DNA. The table of this sample itemizes 31,000 or so clones. The leading ten clones occupy roughly an eighth of the sample.

From the cysteine up to the phenylalanine, the CDR3 has a length of 14 residues. The CDR3 was read in part: 33 bases, with the frame set at base 1. According to the germline V gene (reference sequence), CDR1 reads LNHDA and CDR2 reads SQIVND. V drops 4 bases and J drops 1 base, leaving 10 bases in between. This sample comprised CD8+ T cells from blood, obtained before the transplant. The sequence joins TRBV19 to TRBJ1-1; TRBD1 might be the D gene, on 6 matching bases. This clonotype originated in a human donor who received a combined kidney and bone marrow transplant. The sequenced CDR3 bases are TGTGCCAGTAGTACTTGGACAGCGAACACTGAA. The translation is CASSTWTANTE. The full CDR3 is CASSTWTANTEAFF.